The 27 T cell receptor beta chains below come from one sample, sequenced in a study of blood T cell repertoires in COVID-19. Produced via immunoSEQ multiplex PCR; TCRdb's table is partial and in-frame only. The repertoire includes 200,000 to 250,000 clones, 80% to 85% of them detected once, and around 8% sits in the top ten. Sequencing was done on a sample of peripheral blood. These receptors all stem from a woman older than 75 with COVID-19, enrolled during active disease.

This clone came up once. This chain links TRBV2 with TRBJ1-3; 8 bases agree with TRBD1. The CDR3 totals 17 residues. Germline assignment: CDR1 SNHLY and CDR2 FYNNEI. The J segment lost 0 bases and the V segment lost 5 bases, leaving 9 bases of the junction unmatched. DNA for the CDR3: TGTGCCAGCAGTAGAGCACGGACAGGGTTCTCTGGAAACACCATATATTTT. Translating it yields CASSRARTGFSGNTIYF.

The chain combines TRBV5-4 with TRBJ2-6, with 9 bases lining up with TRBD1. Germline V gives CDR1 SGHNT, CDR2 YYREEE (reference sequence). After removal of 5 bases from V and 1 base from J, the junction contained 7 bases not matched to a gene. The CDR3 consists of 17 residues. The CDR3 DNA is TGTGCCAGCAGTCGACAGGGGGAAAGATCTGGGGCCAACGTCCTGACTTTC. Amino acids: CASSRQGERSGANVLTF. Full variable domain (missing parts from reference TRBV5-4 and TRBJ2-6): ETGVTQSPTHLIKTRGQQVTLRCSSQSGHNTVSWYQQALGQGPQFIFQYYREEENGRGNFPPRFSGLQFPNYSSELNVNALELDDSALYLCASSRQGERSGANVLTFGAGSRLTVL.

The chain is built from TRBV24-1 and TRBJ1-5; 10 bases agree with TRBD1. The J segment lost 7 bases and the V segment lost 9 bases, leaving 8 bases of the junction unmatched. Germline-derived CDR1 and CDR2 are KGHDR and SFDVKD. The CDR3 is made up of 14 amino acids. In nucleotides, the CDR3 is TGTGCCACCTTTCAGGGACAGGGGACACAGCCCCAGCATTTT. Translating gives CATFQGQGTQPQHF.

The chain joins TRBV2 to TRBJ2-6, with D possibly TRBD1 on 6 matching bases. The V end was cut by 8 bases, the J end by 4 bases, with 18 bases between. CDR3 length equals 16 residues. Germline CDR1 reads SNHLY; CDR2 reads FYNNEI. The CDR3 sequence: CASRDITLGGANVLTF. Here the CDR3 DNA reads TGTGCCAGCCGGGACATCACCTTGGGGGGGGCCAACGTCCTGACTTTC.

The chain recombines TRBV10-2 with TRBJ2-3, with a weak D call TRBD1 (5 bases). Germline V CDR1 and CDR2: WSHSY, SAAADI. The CDR3 totals 15 residues. V lost 2 bases to trimming and J lost 0 bases, with 9 bases between them. Here the CDR3 DNA reads TGCGCCAGCAGTGAGCCCGACAGAAGCACAGATACGCAGTATTTT. Translating it yields CASSEPDRSTDTQYF.

This clone was counted a few times. The gene calls are TRBV19 and TRBJ1-3; perhaps TRBD1 as D (6 bases). V was trimmed by 5 bases and J by 1 base, leaving 18 bases between them. The CDR3 runs 17 residues. Germline loops: CDR1 LNHDA, CDR2 SQIVND (reference sequence). CDR3 protein: CASSVGHLRLSGNTIYF. The CDR3 coding sequence is TGTGCCAGTAGTGTGGGACACTTGCGACTTTCTGGAAACACCATATATTTT.

The chain couples TRBV2 to TRBJ2-1; TRBD2 aligns across 8 bases. The ends lost 4 bases at V and 7 bases at J; junction bases unmatched: 9. CDR3 length: 15 residues. Germline V gene lookup returns CDR1 SNHLY and CDR2 FYNNEI. CDR3 region: CASSGTSPMRNEQFF. The CDR3 nucleotides read TGTGCCAGCAGTGGGACTAGCCCGATGAGGAATGAGCAGTTCTTC.

The V gene is TRBV18, the J gene TRBJ2-7, with a weak D call TRBD1 (5 bases). V lost 6 bases to trimming and J lost 1 base, with 13 bases between them. CDR3 length: 14 residues. Germline V gene lookup returns CDR1 KGHSH and CDR2 LQKENI. CDR3 loop: CASSVAGLSYEQYF. The CDR3 DNA reads as TGTGCCAGCTCGGTAGCAGGGCTTTCCTACGAGCAGTACTTC.

This chain uses TRBV12-3 or TRBV12-4 with TRBJ2-2, with D perhaps matching TRBD1 (6 bases). V was clipped by 5 bases and J by 7 bases, with 11 bases between them. This CDR3 comprises 13 residues. CDR3 residues: CASSLRGVGELFF. CDR3 DNA: TGTGCCAGCAGTCTCAGGGGCGTCGGGGAGCTGTTTTTT.

This rearrangement joins TRBV15 to TRBJ2-7; no definite D call. The CDR3 length is 13 residues. Germline-derived CDR1 and CDR2 are LNHNV and YYDKDF (reference sequence). V lost 1 base and J lost 5, with 9 bases in between. The DNA for the CDR3 is TGTGCCACCAGCAGAGGGATAGACAACGAGCAGTACTTC. It translates to CATSRGIDNEQYF.

The chain links TRBV10-3 to TRBJ1-2; D might be TRBD1 (6 bases). Germline V gives CDR1 ENHRY, CDR2 SYGVKD. V was trimmed by 6 bases and J by 7 bases, leaving 21 bases between them. The CDR3 has 15 amino acids. CDR3 in DNA: TGTGCCATCAGACCGACGGGACAAGGGGTGGGTGGCTACACCTTC. Its protein is CAIRPTGQGVGGYTF.

The CDR3 protein is CASSLTGESPLHF. CDR3 in DNA: TGTGCCAGCAGTCTTACAGGGGAATCACCCCTCCACTTT. This chain uses TRBV27 with TRBJ1-6; 7 nucleotides align to TRBD1. CDR3 size: 13 residues. V dropped 5 bases and J dropped 10; count of bases not matched to a gene: 5. In germline, CDR1 is MNHEY, CDR2 SMNVEV (reference sequence).

The CDR3: CASSLDRGLGAGTQYF. CDR3 nucleotide sequence: TGTGCCAGCAGCCTAGACAGGGGGCTGGGGGCGGGTACGCAGTATTTT. This chain connects TRBV5-4 to TRBJ2-3; 10 bases map to TRBD1. Germline V gene data show CDR1 as SGHNT and CDR2 as YYREEE (reference sequence). The CDR3 consists of 16 residues. J was trimmed by 8 bases and V by 4 bases; bases with no gene match: 13. Drawing the rest from reference TRBV5-4 and TRBJ2-3, the complete variable domain is ETGVTQSPTHLIKTRGQQVTLRCSSQSGHNTVSWYQQALGQGPQFIFQYYREEENGRGNFPPRFSGLQFPNYSSELNVNALELDDSALYLCASSLDRGLGAGTQYFGPGTRLTVL.

The chain is built from TRBV4-2 and TRBJ1-2; TRBD1 matches at 11 bases. V was pared by 3 bases and J by 3 bases, with 6 bases of the junction left unmatched. Germline CDR1 and CDR2: LGHNA and YNFKEQ. The CDR3 sequence is 16 residues long. The CDR3 sequence: CASSQWTGGDHYGYTF. CDR3 in DNA: TGTGCCAGCAGCCAGTGGACAGGGGGCGACCACTATGGCTACACCTTC.

CDR3 sequence: CASSREWGDGYTF. The DNA for the CDR3 is TGCGCCAGCAGCCGAGAATGGGGGGATGGCTACACCTTC. V and J are TRBV4-1 and TRBJ1-2; tentative D call: TRBD1 (5 bases). The CDR3 totals 13 residues. V lost 4 bases, J lost 6 bases, and 12 bases lay in between. The germline V gene encodes CDR1 MGHRA and CDR2 YSYEKL.

The V call is TRBV7-2, the J call TRBJ2-2; D gene unclear. V was shortened by 1 base and J by 2 bases, with 17 bases between the two germline ends. The CDR3 consists of 18 residues. Germline CDR1 and CDR2: SGHTA and FQGNSA. The CDR3: CASSLVPLGRINTGELFF. The CDR3 DNA is TGTGCCAGCAGCTTAGTGCCCTTAGGCAGGATCAACACCGGGGAGCTGTTTTTT.

This clone has just one count. The CDR3 here is CASSYLRAEKLFF. CDR3 coding DNA: TGTGCCAGCAGTTACCTGAGGGCTGAAAAACTGTTTTTT. This chain joins TRBV6-5 and TRBJ1-4; D uncertain. The CDR3 is 13 residues long. The ends were cut back, 2 bases at V and 7 bases at J, with 8 bases in the middle. CDR1 is MNHEY and CDR2 is SVGAGI in the germline V gene.

As for this clone: Other DNA sequences in this sample translate to the same CDR3. V is TRBV28 and J is TRBJ1-5; D is uncertain. Trimming took off 1 base at V and 6 bases at J, with 4 bases between the two ends. Per germline, CDR1 MDHEN and CDR2 SYDVKM. The CDR3 has 12 amino acids. CDR3 residues: CASSLSGQPQHF. As DNA, the CDR3 is TGTGCCAGCAGTTTATCGGGTCAGCCCCAGCATTTT. The full variable domain, in which reference TRBV28 and TRBJ1-5 provide the parts outside the CDR3, is DVKVTQSSRYLVKRTGEKVFLECVQDMDHENMFWYRQDPGLGLRLIYFSYDVKMKEKGDIPEGYSVSREKKERFSLILESASTNQTSMYLCASSLSGQPQHFGDGTRLSIL.

This clone was observed once. DNA for the CDR3: TGTGCCAGCAGTTTTCAACAGGGTTCTACAGATACGCAGTATTTT. This codes for CASSFQQGSTDTQYF. The V gene is TRBV28, the J gene TRBJ2-3; TRBD1 might be the D (6 bases). V was shortened by 3 bases and J by 3 bases, with 13 bases between the two germline ends. The germline V gene has CDR1 MDHEN and CDR2 SYDVKM. This CDR3 contains 15 residues.

The V and J genes are TRBV9 and TRBJ2-7; 10 nucleotides agree with TRBD2. Germline V gene sequence: CDR1 SGDLS, CDR2 YYNGEE. With 4 bases clipped from V and 0 bases from J, the junction kept 4 bases outside the gene matches. The CDR3 contains 15 residues. CDR3 nucleotides: TGTGCCAGCAGCCCTAGCGGGAGCCCCTCCTACGAGCAGTACTTC. It yields the protein CASSPSGSPSYEQYF.

This clone was found once. The V call is TRBV7-9, the J call TRBJ2-7; the D gene is possibly TRBD1 (5 bases). In germline, CDR1 is SEHNR, CDR2 FQNEAQ (reference sequence). The CDR3 spans 12 residues. V was cut by 3 bases and J by 3 bases, with 6 bases left in between. CDR3 bases: TGTGCCAGCAGCTTTAGGGGCTACGAGCAGTACTTC. Protein product: CASSFRGYEQYF.

The chain combines TRBV5-1 with TRBJ2-3, with 9 positions matching TRBD2. Germline CDR1 is SGHRS and CDR2 is YFSETQ. V trimming: 4 bases; J trimming: 2 bases; junction bases outside the gene matches: 5. The CDR3 sequence is 15 residues long. The chain's CDR3 is CASSPPSGITDTQYF. CDR3 DNA sequence: TGCGCCAGCAGCCCCCCTAGCGGGATCACAGATACGCAGTATTTT.

The V and J genes are TRBV7-2 and TRBJ2-7, with 9 bases aligning to TRBD2. The length of the CDR3 is 14 residues. The ends lost 2 bases at V and 7 bases at J; junction bases unmatched: 6. The V gene's germline CDR1 is SGHTA and CDR2 FQGNSA. CDR3 nucleotides: TGTGCCAGCAGCTTACTAGCGGGATGGGTGGAGCAGTACTTC. It yields the protein CASSLLAGWVEQYF. Together with reference TRBV7-2 and TRBJ2-7, the CDR3 gives the full variable domain: GAGVSQSPSNKVTEKGKDVELRCDPISGHTALYWYRQSLGQGLEFLIYFQGNSAPDKSGLPSDRFSAERTGGSVSTLTIQRTQQEDSAVYLCASSLLAGWVEQYFGPGTRLTVT.

The chain couples TRBV19 to TRBJ1-1; D remains unclear. From germline, CDR1 is LNHDA and CDR2 SQIVND (reference sequence). This CDR3 is 12 amino acids long. V was cut by 5 bases and J by 7 bases, with 11 bases left in between. The CDR3, as DNA: TGTGCCAGTAGTCCCCCTAAGAGTGAAGCTTTCTTT. The encoded protein is CASSPPKSEAFF.

The chain combines TRBV5-1 with TRBJ1-5; 7 nucleotides match TRBD1. CDR3 length: 15 amino acids. V lost 5 bases to trimming and J lost 5 bases; unmatched junction nucleotides: 10. Germline V gene sequence: CDR1 SGHRS, CDR2 YFSETQ. Here the CDR3 reads CASRFSGQADQPQHF. The DNA for the CDR3 is TGCGCCAGCAGGTTCTCCGGACAGGCCGATCAGCCCCAGCATTTT. Filled out from reference TRBV5-1 and TRBJ1-5, the complete variable domain reads KAGVTQTPRYLIKTRGQQVTLSCSPISGHRSVSWYQQTPGQGLQFLFEYFSETQRNKGNFPGRFSGRQFSNSRSEMNVSTLELGDSALYLCASRFSGQADQPQHFGDGTRLSIL.

V is TRBV5-1 and J is TRBJ2-7, with 10 positions matching TRBD2. Germline CDR1 SGHRS, CDR2 YFSETQ. The J segment lost 3 bases and the V segment lost 4 bases, leaving 7 bases of the junction unmatched. This CDR3 has 15 residues. This chain's CDR3 is CASSRGGTSDYEQYF. The CDR3 region has the DNA TGCGCCAGCAGCCGAGGAGGGACTAGCGACTACGAGCAGTACTTC.

The gene calls are TRBV6-5 and TRBJ1-1; possible D gene TRBD1, 6 bases. This CDR3 is 13 amino acids long. V lost 5 bases to trimming and J lost 7 bases, with 14 bases between them. CDR1 is MNHEY and CDR2 is SVGAGI in the germline V gene. CDR3 nucleotide sequence: TGTGCCAGCAGTAAAACAGGGATAGTTGAAGCTTTCTTT. Protein product: CASSKTGIVEAFF.